This T cell receptor beta chain comes out of a study of early T cells in non-severe SARS-CoV-2 infection. This clonotype was seen only a few times. Unique molecular identifiers were added to individual cDNA molecules. Via MiXCR, TCRdb re-called the 5' RACE reads, giving one row per CDR3 protein. The table shows more than 75,000 distinct CDR3 sequences, with 14% occurring only once. Germline CDR1 is MGHRA and CDR2 is YSYEKL. The V end was cut by 5 bases, the J end by 4 bases, with 11 bases between. The CDR3 consists of 13 residues. Specimen: whole blood. The sequence was collected from an adult who was a healthcare worker with PCR-confirmed SARS-CoV-2 infection or an uninfected control (not recorded which). J is TRBJ1-2 and V is TRBV4-1; D not certain. CDR3 bases: TGCGCCAGCAGCTCCCCCGGGAGCTATGGCTACACCTTC. Its protein product is CASSSPGSYGYTF.